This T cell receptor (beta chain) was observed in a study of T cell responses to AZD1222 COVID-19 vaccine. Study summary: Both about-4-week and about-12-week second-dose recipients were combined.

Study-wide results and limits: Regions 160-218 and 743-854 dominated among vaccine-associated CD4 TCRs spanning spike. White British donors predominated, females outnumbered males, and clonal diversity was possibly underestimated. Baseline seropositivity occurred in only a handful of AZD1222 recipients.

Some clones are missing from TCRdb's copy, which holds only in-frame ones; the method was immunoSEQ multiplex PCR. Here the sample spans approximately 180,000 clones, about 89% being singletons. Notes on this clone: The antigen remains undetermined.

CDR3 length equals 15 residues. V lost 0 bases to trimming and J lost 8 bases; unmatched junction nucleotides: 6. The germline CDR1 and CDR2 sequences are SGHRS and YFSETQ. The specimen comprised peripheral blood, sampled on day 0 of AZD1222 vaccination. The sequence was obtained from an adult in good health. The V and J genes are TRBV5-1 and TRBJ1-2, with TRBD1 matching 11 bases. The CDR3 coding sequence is TGCGCCAGCAGCTTGGCAGGACAGGGGGCGTCGGGCTACACCTTC. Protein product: CASSLAGQGASGYTF.